Following are 22 T cell receptor beta chains from one sample sequenced in a study of blood T cell repertoires in COVID-19. TCRdb's copy holds only in-frame clones and misses some; the assay was immunoSEQ multiplex PCR. This table has 100,000 to 150,000 clones, around 89% appearing once. Sequenced: peripheral blood. The source of these receptors is a man in his fifties with active or convalescent COVID-19.

The V and J genes are TRBV4-1 and TRBJ1-5; 12 nucleotides match TRBD1. Germline V gene data show CDR1 as MGHRA and CDR2 as YSYEKL. Trimming took 5 bases from V and 2 from J; bases not matched to a gene: 10. There are 18 residues in the CDR3. The CDR3 spells CASSGTGTGGSGNQPQHF. The CDR3 DNA reads as TGCGCCAGCAGCGGGACCGGGACAGGGGGCTCAGGCAATCAGCCCCAGCATTTT.

The genes are TRBV7-9 and TRBJ2-3; D is perhaps TRBD2 (5 bases). The CDR3 runs 13 residues. Germline-derived CDR1 and CDR2 are SEHNR and FQNEAQ (reference sequence). Trimming took 1 base from V and 5 from J, leaving 7 bases between them. Here the CDR3 reads CASSLGGLDTQYF. The CDR3, as DNA: TGTGCCAGCAGCTTAGGTGGACTAGATACGCAGTATTTT. The whole variable domain, filled in from reference TRBV7-9 and TRBJ2-3, reads DTGVSQNPRHKITKRGQNVTFRCDPISEHNRLYWYRQTLGQGPEFLTYFQNEAQLEKSRLLSDRFSAERPKGSFSTLEIQRTEQGDSAMYLCASSLGGLDTQYFGPGTRLTVL.

The chain combines TRBV6-5 with TRBJ1-2; 7 bases are shared with TRBD1. Germline loops: CDR1 MNHEY, CDR2 SVGAGI. Germline trimming cut 0 bases from V and 8 bases from J; bases unmatched to any gene: 9. The CDR3 runs 15 residues. The CDR3 region has the DNA TGTGCCAGCAGTTACTCGGTGGGACAGCCGGACGGCTACACCTTC. Amino acid sequence: CASSYSVGQPDGYTF.

This chain links TRBV2 with TRBJ1-1; no reliable D call. The germline V and J ends were trimmed by 5 bases and 6 bases, with 13 bases remaining between them. The CDR3 extends over 13 amino acids. Germline-derived CDR1 and CDR2 are SNHLY and FYNNEI. The CDR3 loop reads CASSPGGFAEAFF. CDR3 coding DNA: TGTGCCAGCAGTCCAGGAGGTTTCGCTGAAGCTTTCTTT. Supplemented by reference TRBV2 and TRBJ1-1, the full variable domain reads EPEVTQTPSHQVTQMGQEVILRCVPISNHLYFYWYRQILGQKVEFLVSFYNNEISEKSEIFDDQFSVERPDGSNFTLKIRSTKLEDSAMYFCASSPGGFAEAFFGQGTRLTVV.

V usage is TRBV24-1 and J usage is TRBJ2-3; D gene ambiguous. Germline V gene data show CDR1 as KGHDR and CDR2 as SFDVKD. This CDR3 region has 11 residues. V was pared by 6 bases and J by 7 bases, with 7 bases between. This CDR3 reads CATSSANTQYF. The CDR3, as DNA: TGTGCCACCAGTAGCGCAAATACGCAGTATTTT.

This rearrangement joins TRBV4-3 to TRBJ2-4, with 9 bases aligning to TRBD2. The germline gives CDR1 LGHNA, CDR2 YSLEER. V dropped 1 base and J dropped 6; count of bases not matched to a gene: 10. This CDR3 has 17 residues. As DNA, the CDR3 is TGCGCCAGCAGCCAAGGGTCCGTAGCGGGGGCACCAAACATTCAGTACTTC. It is translated as CASSQGSVAGAPNIQYF.

The CDR3 loop is CASSQNRNTEAFF. DNA for the CDR3: TGTGCCAGCAGCCAGAACAGGAACACTGAAGCTTTCTTT. The chain carries TRBV3-1 (or the pseudogene TRBV3-2) and TRBJ1-1; D ambiguous. V lost 3 bases and J lost 1, with 6 bases in between. The CDR3 totals 13 residues. Looked up from germline, CDR1 is LGHDT and CDR2 is YNNKEL (reference sequence).

This chain uses TRBV2 with TRBJ2-2, with 13 bases fitting TRBD2. With 2 bases clipped from V and 3 bases from J, the junction kept 3 bases outside the gene matches. There are 17 residues in the CDR3. Per germline, CDR1 SNHLY and CDR2 FYNNEI. The CDR3 region has the DNA TGTGCCAGCAGTGAACCGGGGACTAGCGGGGACACCGGGGAGCTGTTTTTT. It yields the protein CASSEPGTSGDTGELFF. The full variable domain, rest sourced from reference TRBV2 and TRBJ2-2, is EPEVTQTPSHQVTQMGQEVILRCVPISNHLYFYWYRQILGQKVEFLVSFYNNEISEKSEIFDDQFSVERPDGSNFTLKIRSTKLEDSAMYFCASSEPGTSGDTGELFFGEGSRLTVL.

The chain joins TRBV28 to TRBJ2-3; 9 nucleotides line up with TRBD1. This CDR3 is 14 amino acids long. Germline lookup yields CDR1 MDHEN and CDR2 SYDVKM. Losses at the gene ends were 6 bases for V and 8 bases for J; bases not matched to a gene: 9. CDR3 sequence reads: CASSPTGGAGTQYF. The CDR3, as DNA: TGTGCCAGCAGCCCCACAGGGGGCGCAGGTACGCAGTATTTT.

The chain couples TRBV5-4 to TRBJ2-1, with 11 bases lining up with TRBD2. The CDR3 contains 16 residues. From germline, CDR1 is SGHNT and CDR2 YYREEE (reference sequence). Trimming at V came to 4 bases and at J to 8 bases, leaving 11 bases not matched to a gene. CDR3 loop: CASSVDSSGGLDEQFF. DNA of the CDR3: TGTGCCAGCAGCGTAGACTCTAGCGGGGGGCTTGATGAGCAGTTCTTC.

CDR3 nucleotides: TGTGCCAGCAGTGAACCCGGGAGGTCCACCGGGGAGCTGTTTTTT. Its protein is CASSEPGRSTGELFF. The chain joins TRBV6-1 to TRBJ2-2; 7 positions match TRBD2. The CDR3 totals 15 residues. CDR1 and CDR2 (germline): MNHNS, SASEGT. V lost 2 bases and J lost 4; bases outside the gene matches: 4.

The genes are TRBV6-6 and TRBJ1-2; no clear D gene. The V gene lost 3 bases and the J gene lost 2 bases, with 10 bases spanning the gap. This CDR3 is built from 14 residues. Germline assignment: CDR1 MNHNY and CDR2 SVGAGI (reference sequence). CDR3 sequence: CASSYEGFNYGYTF. CDR3 in DNA: TGTGCCAGCAGTTATGAGGGATTCAACTATGGCTACACCTTC.

The chain couples TRBV3-1 (or the pseudogene TRBV3-2) to TRBJ2-7, with D perhaps TRBD2 (5 bases). V shed 1 base and J shed 0 bases, with 7 bases lying between them. The CDR3 contains 14 residues. Germline V gene data show CDR1 as LGHDT and CDR2 as YNNKEL (reference sequence). CDR3 nucleotide sequence: TGTGCCAGCAGCCAAGGGGAGAGCTCCTACGAGCAGTACTTC. Encoded protein: CASSQGESSYEQYF.

The chain is built from TRBV19 and TRBJ2-7; TRBD2 matches 14 bases. With V trimmed by 6 bases and J by 3 bases, 7 bases remained unmatched. Germline V lookup: CDR1 LNHDA, CDR2 SQIVND (reference sequence). This CDR3 region has 16 residues. CDR3 sequence: CASSRAGTSGSYEQYF. CDR3 sequence (DNA): TGTGCCAGTAGCAGAGCCGGGACTAGCGGGAGCTACGAGCAGTACTTC.

The rearrangement joins TRBV10-3 to TRBJ2-3; 10 positions agree with TRBD2. CDR1 is ENHRY and CDR2 is SYGVKD in the germline V gene. The CDR3 loop spans 15 amino acids. Trimming took 6 bases from V and 6 from J; bases not matched to a gene: 9. The chain's CDR3 is CAIRPSSGGLDTQYF. The CDR3 nucleotides read TGTGCCATCAGACCTTCTAGCGGGGGCTTGGATACGCAGTATTTT.

The genes are TRBV25-1 and TRBJ2-3; D remains unclear. The CDR3 length is 13 residues. CDR1 MGHDK and CDR2 SYGVNS come from the germline V gene. V gave up 5 bases and J gave up 0 bases, with 6 bases separating them. The CDR3: CASSSQSTDTQYF. As DNA, the CDR3 is TGTGCCAGCAGTTCCCAGAGCACAGATACGCAGTATTTT.

The chain has TRBV19 and TRBJ1-1; D uncertain. V dropped 7 bases and J dropped 3 bases, with 18 bases sitting between them. This CDR3 comprises 15 residues. In germline, CDR1 is LNHDA, CDR2 SQIVND (reference sequence). The CDR3 DNA is TGTGCCAGTAAGTCTCGAGGGCAGCGGGACACTGAAGCTTTCTTT. Translating it yields CASKSRGQRDTEAFF. The whole variable domain, filled in from reference TRBV19 and TRBJ1-1, reads DGGITQSPKYLFRKEGQNVTLSCEQNLNHDAMYWYRQDPGQGLRLIYYSQIVNDFQKGDIAEGYSVSREKKESFPLTVTSAQKNPTAFYLCASKSRGQRDTEAFFGQGTRLTVV.

A single count supports this clone. The genes are TRBV29-1 and TRBJ2-1; 12 bases are a match to TRBD1. Germline V gene lookup returns CDR1 SQVTM and CDR2 ANQGSEA. Trimming removed 6 bases from V and 4 bases from J; junction bases left unmatched: 4. The CDR3 totals 14 residues. The CDR3 coding sequence is TGCAGCGTGATGGGACAGGGGGCTTACAATGAGCAGTTCTTC. It yields the protein CSVMGQGAYNEQFF.

The genes are TRBV10-1 and TRBJ2-7; D perhaps matches TRBD1 (5 bases). V dropped 4 bases and J dropped 5 bases, with 12 bases sitting between them. CDR1 is WNHNN and CDR2 is SYGVQD in the germline V gene (reference sequence). The CDR3 length is 13 residues. Here the CDR3 reads CASSGGGANEQYF. DNA for the CDR3: TGCGCCAGCAGTGGAGGTGGGGCTAACGAGCAGTACTTC.

This clone has a handful of counts. The chain employs TRBV21-1 and TRBJ2-3; the table's D call, TRBD1, has no DNA check behind it. TRBV21-1 is recorded as a pseudogene. The CDR3 is made up of 19 amino acids. CDR3 coding DNA: TGTGCCAGCAGCTTAAAACGCCCTACCGGGACAGCCACTTGGATTACGCAGTATTTT. The encoded protein is CASSLKRPTGTATWITQYF.

This clone was recorded a few times. In DNA, the CDR3 is TGTGCCAGCCGTCAGGGGGCAACTAATGAAAAACTGTTTTTT. Its protein product is CASRQGATNEKLFF. This chain uses TRBV19 with TRBJ1-4; TRBD1 matches at 7 bases. V dropped 9 bases and J dropped 0; count of bases not matched to a gene: 4. Germline loops: CDR1 LNHDA, CDR2 SQIVND (reference sequence). The CDR3 extends over 14 amino acids.

This clone was observed a single time. The V and J genes are TRBV12-3 or TRBV12-4 and TRBJ1-2, with D perhaps matching TRBD1 (5 bases). This CDR3 comprises 13 residues. V was cut by 6 bases and J by 6 bases, with 14 bases left in between. The CDR3 nucleotides read TGTGCCAGCAGGCCGGGGGATAGGAATGGCTACACCTTC. Translating it yields CASRPGDRNGYTF.